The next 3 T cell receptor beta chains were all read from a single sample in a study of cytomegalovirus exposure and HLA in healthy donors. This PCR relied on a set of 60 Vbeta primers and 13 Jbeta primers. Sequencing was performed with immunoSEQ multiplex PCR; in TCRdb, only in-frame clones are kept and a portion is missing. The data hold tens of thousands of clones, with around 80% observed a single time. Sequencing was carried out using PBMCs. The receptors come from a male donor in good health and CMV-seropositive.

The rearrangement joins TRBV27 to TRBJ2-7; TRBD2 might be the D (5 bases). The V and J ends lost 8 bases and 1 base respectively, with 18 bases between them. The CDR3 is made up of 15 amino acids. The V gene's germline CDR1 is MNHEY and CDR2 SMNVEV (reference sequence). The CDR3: CASRLDGKLSYEQYF. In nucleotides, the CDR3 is TGTGCCAGCCGACTCGACGGGAAACTATCCTACGAGCAGTACTTC.

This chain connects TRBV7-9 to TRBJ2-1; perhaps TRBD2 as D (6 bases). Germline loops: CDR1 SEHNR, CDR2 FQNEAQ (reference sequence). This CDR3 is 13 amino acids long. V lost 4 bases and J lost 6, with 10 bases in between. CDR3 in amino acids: CASSSGLLNEQFF. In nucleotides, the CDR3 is TGTGCCAGCAGCTCGGGACTGCTCAATGAGCAGTTCTTC. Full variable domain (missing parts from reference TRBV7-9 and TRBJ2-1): DTGVSQNPRHKITKRGQNVTFRCDPISEHNRLYWYRQTLGQGPEFLTYFQNEAQLEKSRLLSDRFSAERPKGSFSTLEIQRTEQGDSAMYLCASSSGLLNEQFFGPGTRLTVL.

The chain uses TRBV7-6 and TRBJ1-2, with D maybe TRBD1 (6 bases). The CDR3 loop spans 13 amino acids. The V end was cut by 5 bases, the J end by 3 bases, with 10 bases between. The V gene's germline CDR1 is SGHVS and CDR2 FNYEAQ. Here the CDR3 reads CASSLSGDYGYTF. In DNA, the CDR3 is TGTGCCAGCAGCCTTTCAGGGGACTATGGCTACACCTTC.